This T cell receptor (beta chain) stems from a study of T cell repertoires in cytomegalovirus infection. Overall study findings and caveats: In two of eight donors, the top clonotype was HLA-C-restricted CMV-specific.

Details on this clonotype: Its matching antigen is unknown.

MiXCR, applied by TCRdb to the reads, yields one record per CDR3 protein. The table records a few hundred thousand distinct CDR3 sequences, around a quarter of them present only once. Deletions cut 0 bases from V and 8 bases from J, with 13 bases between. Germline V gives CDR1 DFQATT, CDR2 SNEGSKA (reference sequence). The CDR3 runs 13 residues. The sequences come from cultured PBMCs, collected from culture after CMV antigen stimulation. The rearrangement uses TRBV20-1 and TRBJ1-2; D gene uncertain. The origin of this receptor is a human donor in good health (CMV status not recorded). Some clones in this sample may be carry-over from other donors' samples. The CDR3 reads CSAREHPSRGYTF. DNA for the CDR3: TGCAGTGCTAGAGAACACCCATCGAGGGGCTACACCTTC.